Following are 8 T cell receptor beta chains from one sample sequenced in a study of CD8 T cells in ankylosing spondylitis. TCRdb re-called the 5' RACE reads with MiXCR, one entry per CDR3 protein. The sample has tens of thousands of distinct CDR3 sequences, less than 6% seen once; the top ten hold over 2%. Sequenced: blood, either unsorted or a sorted T cell fraction (not recorded which). Every receptor here comes from a male donor with ankylosing spondylitis or in good health (not recorded which).

This clonotype was seen at least ten times. This chain joins TRBV20-1 and TRBJ2-3; 8 nucleotides align to TRBD2. The CDR3 has 14 residues. Germline CDR1 DFQATT, CDR2 SNEGSKA (reference sequence). J was trimmed by 3 bases and V by 3 bases; bases with no gene match: 5. CDR3 sequence (DNA): TGCAGTGCTAGCTGGACTAGCATGACAGATACGCAGTATTTT. Its translation is CSASWTSMTDTQYF.

This clonotype was counted at least ten times. The V call is TRBV7-2, the J call TRBJ2-7; perhaps TRBD1 as D (6 bases). Trimming removed 5 bases from V and 2 bases from J, with 10 bases in between. CDR1 is SGHTA, CDR2 FQGNSA, per germline. The CDR3 spans 13 residues. The DNA for the CDR3 is TGTGCCAGCAGCGTAACAGGGACCTACGAGCAGTACTTC. Translated, it gives CASSVTGTYEQYF.

Only a few counts were recorded for this clonotype. This sequence may be a read error, since a much larger clone differs from it by one base. The genes are TRBV3-1 and TRBJ1-4; D ambiguous. CDR3 length: 19 residues. Germline CDR1 and CDR2: LGHDT and YNNKEL (reference sequence). Deletions cut 8 bases from V and 0 bases from J, with 25 bases between. The CDR3 region is CASCPTMGRRLATNEKLFF. CDR3 in DNA: TGTGCCAGCTGCCCCACAATGGGTAGAAGACTTGCAACTAATGAAAAACTGTTTTTT.

This clonotype was recorded at least ten times. The chain carries TRBV20-1 and TRBJ2-7; tentatively, D is TRBD1 (6 bases). The CDR3 consists of 13 residues. Germline loops: CDR1 DFQATT, CDR2 SNEGSKA (reference sequence). V lost 4 bases and J lost 5, with 15 bases in between. The CDR3 here is CSATIPGADEQYF. The CDR3 DNA sequence: TGCAGTGCTACCATTCCAGGGGCCGACGAGCAGTACTTC.

At least ten counts were recorded for this clonotype. For the CDR3, the DNA is TGTGCCAGCAGCCAAGATGGGAGTAGCGACGAGCAGTACTTC. Amino acids: CASSQDGSSDEQYF. J is TRBJ2-7 and V is TRBV3-1, with a weak D call TRBD2 (5 bases). Trimming took 0 bases from V and 5 from J, leaving 11 bases between them. The CDR3 loop spans 14 amino acids. The germline CDR1 and CDR2 sequences are LGHDT and YNNKEL (reference sequence).

This clonotype showed up many times. This rearrangement joins TRBV20-1 to TRBJ2-1; TRBD2 matches at 12 bases. Germline CDR1 reads DFQATT; CDR2 reads SNEGSKA (reference sequence). The CDR3 spans 15 residues. V gave up 5 bases and J gave up 7 bases; unmatched junction bases: 9. CDR3 residues: CSAGLKTSGGNEQFF. The CDR3 DNA reads as TGCAGTGCTGGCCTAAAGACTAGCGGGGGAAATGAGCAGTTCTTC.

This clonotype was seen at least ten times. The chain is built from TRBV2 and TRBJ2-1; the match to TRBD2 covers 10 bases. The CDR3 extends over 13 amino acids. CDR1 SNHLY and CDR2 FYNNEI come from the germline V gene. V shed 5 bases and J 8 bases; nucleotides not matched to a gene: 3. CDR3 DNA sequence: TGTGCCAGCAGTAGCGGGGGGGCCGATGAGCAGTTCTTC. The encoded protein is CASSSGGADEQFF.

This clonotype appeared many times. The J gene is TRBJ2-2, the V gene TRBV7-8; the D gene is possibly TRBD2 (6 bases). Trimming stripped 5 bases from V and 1 base from J, with 14 bases between. The CDR3 extends over 16 amino acids. CDR1 is SGHVS, CDR2 FQNEAQ, per germline. The CDR3: CASSLDGGGNTGELFF. DNA for the CDR3: TGTGCCAGCAGCCTTGACGGGGGTGGGAACACCGGGGAGCTGTTTTTT.